The 30 T cell receptor beta chains below come from one sample, sequenced in a study of T cell responses to AZD1222 COVID-19 vaccine. Clones were read by immunoSEQ multiplex PCR, and TCRdb kept only the in-frame ones, dropping some. The sample yields 150,000 to 200,000 clones, 90% to 95% seen once. The input for sequencing was peripheral blood, taken 28 days after the second AZD1222 dose. The source of these receptors is an adult who received the AZD1222 COVID-19 vaccine.

The CDR3 spells CSVRSGTRSYEQYF. The CDR3 DNA reads TGCAGCGTTAGGAGCGGGACCCGCTCCTACGAGCAGTACTTC. The V and J genes are TRBV29-1 and TRBJ2-7; 7 nucleotides line up with TRBD2. This CDR3 contains 14 residues. The ends lost 5 bases at V and 0 bases at J; junction bases unmatched: 7. Germline V gene sequence: CDR1 SQVTM, CDR2 ANQGSEA.

The rearrangement joins TRBV5-1 to TRBJ1-5; D is possibly TRBD1 (5 bases). The V end lost 0 bases, the J end lost 7 bases, and 14 bases lay between the germline ends. There are 15 residues in the CDR3. The germline V gene has CDR1 SGHRS and CDR2 YFSETQ. The CDR3 region has the DNA TGCGCCAGCAGCTTGGGAATGGGGGATGGGCAGCCCCAGCATTTT. Protein: CASSLGMGDGQPQHF.

V and J are TRBV9 and TRBJ1-1; 10 bases match TRBD1. This CDR3 contains 14 residues. Trimming removed 3 bases from V and 6 bases from J; junction bases left unmatched: 5. Germline V gives CDR1 SGDLS, CDR2 YYNGEE. The CDR3 DNA sequence: TGTGCCAGCAGCGCTCCTGGACAGGGGGCTGAAGCTTTCTTT. This encodes CASSAPGQGAEAFF.

V is TRBV7-2 and J is TRBJ1-5; D might be TRBD1 (6 bases). The CDR3 covers 13 residues. V lost 4 bases and J lost 7, with 11 bases in between. Germline CDR1 is SGHTA and CDR2 is FQGNSA. CDR3 in amino acids: CASSSGTYQPQHF. CDR3 DNA sequence: TGTGCCAGCAGCTCAGGGACATACCAGCCCCAGCATTTT.

This chain links TRBV27 with TRBJ1-1; TRBD1 might be the D (5 bases). This CDR3 has 12 residues. Germline assignment: CDR1 MNHEY and CDR2 SMNVEV (reference sequence). V shed 6 bases and J shed 4 bases, with 9 bases lying between them. The CDR3 sequence: CASSRGGTEAFF. For the CDR3, the DNA is TGTGCCAGCAGCCGCGGGGGCACTGAAGCTTTCTTT.

This clone came up once. The chain is built from TRBV7-9 and TRBJ2-7; D remains ambiguous. CDR3 size: 12 residues. V was trimmed by 3 bases and J by 5 bases, leaving 8 bases between them. Germline V gene lookup returns CDR1 SEHNR and CDR2 FQNEAQ (reference sequence). CDR3 DNA sequence: TGTGCCAGCAGCTTCACCAGCGACGAGCAGTACTTC. Translated: CASSFTSDEQYF.

The V gene is TRBV2, the J gene TRBJ2-3; D not resolved. Germline CDR1 reads SNHLY; CDR2 reads FYNNEI. V was pared by 5 bases and J by 5 bases, with 11 bases between. This CDR3 contains 13 residues. CDR3 loop: CASSRDHIDTQYF. The CDR3 DNA reads TGTGCCAGCAGTAGGGATCATATAGATACGCAGTATTTT. Based on the CDR3 plus reference TRBV2 and TRBJ2-3, the full variable domain is EPEVTQTPSHQVTQMGQEVILRCVPISNHLYFYWYRQILGQKVEFLVSFYNNEISEKSEIFDDQFSVERPDGSNFTLKIRSTKLEDSAMYFCASSRDHIDTQYFGPGTRLTVL.

This chain links TRBV5-6 with TRBJ2-7; 8 bases match TRBD2. With 4 bases clipped from V and 2 bases from J, the junction kept 8 bases outside the gene matches. CDR1 and CDR2 from the germline V gene are SGHDT and YYEEEE. This CDR3 is 15 amino acids long. CDR3 coding DNA: TGTGCCAGCAGCCCTGGGACTAGTTGGACCTACGAGCAGTACTTC. Translation: CASSPGTSWTYEQYF.

V gene TRBV6-1 combines with J gene TRBJ1-5; the match to TRBD1 covers 9 bases. CDR3 length: 17 amino acids. CDR1 is MNHNS, CDR2 SASEGT, per germline. V trimming: 3 bases; J trimming: 6 bases; junction bases outside the gene matches: 12. The CDR3 spells CASSDNLQGARVQPQHF. The CDR3 DNA is TGTGCCAGCAGTGACAACTTACAGGGGGCGCGAGTTCAGCCCCAGCATTTT.

This chain connects TRBV7-2 to TRBJ1-2; D is uncertain. Trimming stripped 5 bases from V and 10 bases from J, with 17 bases between. Germline V gene sequence: CDR1 SGHTA, CDR2 FQGNSA. The CDR3 length is 13 residues. The CDR3 DNA reads as TGTGCCAGCAGCGGTAATAAGGACCTTTACTACACCTTC. Amino acids: CASSGNKDLYYTF.

The chain employs TRBV5-5 and TRBJ1-4; D is unclear. V was clipped by 3 bases and J by 8 bases, with 20 bases between them. Germline V gene data show CDR1 as SGHKS and CDR2 as YYEKEE (reference sequence). CDR3 length equals 16 residues. The CDR3 sequence is CASSSPEEGGEEKLFF. The CDR3 DNA is TGTGCCAGCAGCTCCCCGGAGGAGGGCGGAGAAGAAAAACTGTTTTTT.

The rearrangement links TRBV28 to TRBJ2-7; D gene uncertain. Germline V CDR1 and CDR2: MDHEN, SYDVKM. The CDR3 length is 12 residues. The ends were cut back, 1 base at V and 5 bases at J, with 6 bases in the middle. The CDR3 here is CASSLLPDEQYF. The CDR3 nucleotides read TGTGCCAGCAGTTTATTGCCGGACGAGCAGTACTTC.

A few counts support this clone. The V and J genes are TRBV18 and TRBJ1-1; tentatively, D is TRBD1 (5 bases). The length of the CDR3 is 17 residues. Germline lookup yields CDR1 KGHSH and CDR2 LQKENI. V lost 3 bases to trimming and J lost 1 base, with 18 bases between them. The CDR3 nucleotides are TGTGCCAGCTCACCGGGCTTTTGGGGACCGACGAACACTGAAGCTTTCTTT. Translation gives CASSPGFWGPTNTEAFF.

The J gene is TRBJ1-6, the V gene TRBV27; 7 bases fit TRBD1. This CDR3 spans 15 amino acids. The V and J ends lost 0 bases and 10 bases, in that order; junction bases with no gene match: 6. Germline V gene data show CDR1 as MNHEY and CDR2 as SMNVEV (reference sequence). CDR3 residues: CASSLSTGAGSPLHF. As DNA, the CDR3 is TGTGCCAGCAGTTTATCTACAGGGGCTGGCTCACCCCTCCACTTT.

This rearrangement joins TRBV4-1 to TRBJ1-3; D unresolved. Germline values: CDR1 MGHRA, CDR2 YSYEKL. The germline V and J ends were trimmed by 4 bases and 9 bases, with 16 bases remaining between them. The CDR3 contains 14 residues. Here the CDR3 DNA reads TGCGCCAGCAGCCCCCTGGGGAGGAATGCCACCATATATTTT. It is translated as CASSPLGRNATIYF.

CDR3 amino acids: CASSPGTGTGELFF. CDR3 coding DNA: TGTGCCAGCTCACCAGGAACAGGCACCGGGGAGCTGTTTTTT. The V call is TRBV18, the J call TRBJ2-2, with D maybe TRBD1 (5 bases). V gave up 2 bases and J gave up 4 bases, with 8 bases separating them. This CDR3 is built from 14 residues. Germline V gives CDR1 KGHSH, CDR2 LQKENI. Full variable domain (rest looked up from reference TRBV18 and TRBJ2-2): NAGVMQNPRHLVRRRGQEARLRCSPMKGHSHVYWYRQLPEEGLKFMVYLQKENIIDESGMPKERFSAEFPKEGPSILRIQQVVRGDSAAYFCASSPGTGTGELFFGEGSRLTVL.

This clone was detected only a few times. This chain uses TRBV7-3 with TRBJ2-7; 7 nucleotides line up with TRBD2. Trimming cost V 3 bases and J 6 bases; bases outside gene matches: 11. CDR3 size: 15 residues. Germline V gene lookup returns CDR1 SGHTA and CDR2 FQGTGA. CDR3 in amino acids: CASSFREADGAEQYF. The CDR3 nucleotides read TGTGCCAGCAGCTTCCGGGAGGCGGATGGCGCCGAGCAGTACTTC.

The V call is TRBV28, the J call TRBJ1-3, with a weak D call TRBD1 (6 bases). V dropped 5 bases and J dropped 4 bases, with 18 bases sitting between them. Germline CDR1 MDHEN, CDR2 SYDVKM. The CDR3 loop spans 16 amino acids. The CDR3 sequence is CASSAGVGAGGNTIYF. The CDR3 nucleotides are TGTGCCAGCAGTGCAGGGGTAGGGGCGGGAGGAAACACCATATATTTT.

The chain uses TRBV28 and TRBJ2-7; a possible D gene is TRBD1 (7 bases). Trimming removed 6 bases from V and 7 bases from J, with 19 bases in between. This CDR3 has 14 amino acids. Germline CDR1 MDHEN, CDR2 SYDVKM. In nucleotides, the CDR3 is TGTGCCAGCAGCCGCGGGGACAGTACAGGAGAGCAGTACTTC. The encoded protein is CASSRGDSTGEQYF.

V gene TRBV10-3 combines with J gene TRBJ1-1; D remains ambiguous. The germline V gene encodes CDR1 ENHRY and CDR2 SYGVKD. There are 13 residues in the CDR3. V was clipped by 4 bases and J by 3 bases, with 9 bases between them. The CDR3 DNA reads as TGTGCCATCAGTGGTTCGGTGGACACTGAAGCTTTCTTT. Protein product: CAISGSVDTEAFF.

The CDR3 loop is CASSQGRVRQPQHF. The CDR3 DNA reads as TGTGCCAGCAGCCAAGGTCGGGTGAGACAGCCCCAGCATTTT. The chain couples TRBV3-1 (or the pseudogene TRBV3-2) to TRBJ1-5, with no clear D. V was cut by 1 base and J by 7 bases, with 11 bases left in between. The CDR3 spans 14 residues. Germline values: CDR1 LGHDT, CDR2 YNNKEL (reference sequence).

CDR3 residues: CATNQGQGTYNEQFF. The DNA of the CDR3 is TGTGCCACAAACCAAGGACAGGGCACCTACAATGAGCAGTTCTTC. This chain uses TRBV30 with TRBJ2-1; 8 positions match TRBD1. V dropped 8 bases and J dropped 2; count of bases not matched to a gene: 11. This CDR3 has 15 amino acids. CDR1 and CDR2 from the germline V gene are GTSNPN and SVGIG (reference sequence).

The chain employs TRBV18 and TRBJ2-2; a weak D match, TRBD2 (5 bases). Trimming removed 5 bases from V and 6 bases from J, with 16 bases in between. The CDR3 contains 15 residues. Germline-derived CDR1 and CDR2 are KGHSH and LQKENI. The CDR3 bases are TGTGCCAGCTCATCCCCTTTGAGGGATCCCGGGGAGCTGTTTTTT. Its translation is CASSSPLRDPGELFF. The full variable domain, its missing parts supplied by reference TRBV18 and TRBJ2-2, is NAGVMQNPRHLVRRRGQEARLRCSPMKGHSHVYWYRQLPEEGLKFMVYLQKENIIDESGMPKERFSAEFPKEGPSILRIQQVVRGDSAAYFCASSSPLRDPGELFFGEGSRLTVL.

This chain connects TRBV9 to TRBJ2-7; 9 bases agree with TRBD2. V shed 4 bases and J 5 bases; nucleotides not matched to a gene: 13. The CDR3 covers 16 residues. Germline CDR1 and CDR2: SGDLS and YYNGEE. Here the CDR3 reads CASSSGIAGEYDEQYF. The CDR3 DNA reads as TGTGCCAGCAGCTCTGGTATAGCGGGAGAGTATGACGAGCAGTACTTC.

The rearrangement joins TRBV27 to TRBJ2-7; 8 nucleotides match TRBD2. The CDR3 is made up of 18 amino acids. The V and J ends lost 9 bases and 0 bases, in that order; junction bases with no gene match: 19. The germline CDR1 and CDR2 sequences are MNHEY and SMNVEV (reference sequence). The CDR3 sequence: CASRGVMAAGVFSYEQYF. The CDR3 DNA follows: TGTGCCAGTCGGGGGGTCATGGCAGCGGGAGTATTCTCCTACGAGCAGTACTTC.

This chain uses TRBV6-1 with TRBJ1-2; unclear D gene. The CDR3 is made up of 12 amino acids. Trimming cost V 3 bases and J 4 bases, with 6 bases left between them. Germline loops: CDR1 MNHNS, CDR2 SASEGT. The CDR3 reads CASSDSPYGYTF. For the CDR3, the DNA is TGTGCCAGCAGTGACAGTCCCTATGGCTACACCTTC.

The chain is built from TRBV4-3 and TRBJ2-4, with D perhaps matching TRBD2 (5 bases). The CDR3 extends over 15 amino acids. Germline lookup yields CDR1 LGHNA and CDR2 YSLEER. V was clipped by 1 base and J by 3 bases, with 10 bases between them. The CDR3 region has the DNA TGCGCCAGCAGCCAAGCCGGCGCGGGCAAAAACATTCAGTACTTC. Amino acid sequence: CASSQAGAGKNIQYF.

CDR3 DNA sequence: TGCGCCAGCAGCTTGGGCCCTGGAGGGGGCCATCAAGCCTACGAGCAGTACTTC. It encodes CASSLGPGGGHQAYEQYF. The chain employs TRBV5-1 and TRBJ2-7, with D possibly TRBD1 on 7 matching bases. The CDR3 is 18 residues long. V lost 0 bases and J lost 2, with 21 bases in between. Germline CDR1 SGHRS, CDR2 YFSETQ.

This chain links TRBV7-9 with TRBJ1-1, with D tentatively TRBD1 (5 bases). Trimming took 5 bases from V and 0 from J, leaving 7 bases between them. This CDR3 region has 13 residues. From germline, CDR1 is SEHNR and CDR2 FQNEAQ (reference sequence). The CDR3 DNA reads TGTGCCAGCAGCCCACAGGTGAACACTGAAGCTTTCTTT. Its translation is CASSPQVNTEAFF.

This sequence joins TRBV3-1 (or the pseudogene TRBV3-2) and TRBJ1-4; unclear D gene. Germline lookup yields CDR1 LGHDT and CDR2 YNNKEL (reference sequence). This CDR3 is 12 amino acids long. The V end lost 2 bases, the J end lost 13 bases, and 11 bases lay between the germline ends. For the CDR3, the DNA is TGTGCCAGCAGCCAACTTAACACCCTACTGTTTTTT. It translates to CASSQLNTLLFF.